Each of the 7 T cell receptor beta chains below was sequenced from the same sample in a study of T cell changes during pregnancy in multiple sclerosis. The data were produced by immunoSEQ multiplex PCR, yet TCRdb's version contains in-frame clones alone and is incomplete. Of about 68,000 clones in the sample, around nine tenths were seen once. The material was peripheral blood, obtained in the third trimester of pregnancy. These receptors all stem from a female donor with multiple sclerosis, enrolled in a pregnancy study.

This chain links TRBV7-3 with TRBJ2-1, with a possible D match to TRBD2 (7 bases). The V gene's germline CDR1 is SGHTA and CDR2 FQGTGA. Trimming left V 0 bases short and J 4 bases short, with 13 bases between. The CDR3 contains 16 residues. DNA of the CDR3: TGTGCCAGCAGCTTAACTCCGGGGGGCGGGTACAATGAGCAGTTCTTC. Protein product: CASSLTPGGGYNEQFF.

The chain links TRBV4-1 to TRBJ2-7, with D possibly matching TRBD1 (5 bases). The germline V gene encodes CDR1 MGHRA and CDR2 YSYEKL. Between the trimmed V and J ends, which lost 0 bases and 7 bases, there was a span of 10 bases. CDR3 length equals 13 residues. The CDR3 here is CASSQEGRGEQYF. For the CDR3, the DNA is TGCGCCAGCAGCCAAGAGGGAAGGGGAGAGCAGTACTTC.

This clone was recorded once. CDR3 sequence reads: CASRNRGGGTEAFF. The CDR3 DNA follows: TGTGCCAGCAGAAACCGGGGGGGCGGCACTGAAGCTTTCTTT. The genes are TRBV7-9 and TRBJ1-1; perhaps TRBD1 as D (6 bases). The CDR3 loop spans 14 amino acids. The ends were cut back, 6 bases at V and 4 bases at J, with 15 bases in the middle. Germline lookup yields CDR1 SEHNR and CDR2 FQNEAQ (reference sequence).

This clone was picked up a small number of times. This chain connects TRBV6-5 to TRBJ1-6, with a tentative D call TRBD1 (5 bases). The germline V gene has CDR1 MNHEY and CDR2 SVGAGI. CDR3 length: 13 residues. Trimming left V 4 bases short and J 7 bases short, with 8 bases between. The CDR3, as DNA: TGTGCCAGCAGTTCGACAGAGAATTCACCCCTCCACTTT. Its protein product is CASSSTENSPLHF.

Here the CDR3 DNA reads TGTGCCAGCAGCTTAGTGGCATTAGCTCCCGGGGAGCTGTTTTTT. This gives the protein CASSLVALAPGELFF. V usage is TRBV7-9 and J usage is TRBJ2-2; D gene ambiguous. The germline gives CDR1 SEHNR, CDR2 FQNEAQ (reference sequence). CDR3 length equals 15 residues. Trimming stripped 1 base from V and 6 bases from J, with 12 bases between.

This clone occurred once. The CDR3 reads CAWNKGWVNYGYTF. DNA of the CDR3: TGTGCCTGGAATAAGGGGTGGGTTAACTATGGCTACACCTTC. V gene TRBV30 combines with J gene TRBJ1-2; weak D call: TRBD1 (5 bases). V lost 4 bases, J lost 1 base, and 13 bases lay in between. CDR1 GTSNPN and CDR2 SVGIG come from the germline V gene (reference sequence). The CDR3 length is 14 residues.

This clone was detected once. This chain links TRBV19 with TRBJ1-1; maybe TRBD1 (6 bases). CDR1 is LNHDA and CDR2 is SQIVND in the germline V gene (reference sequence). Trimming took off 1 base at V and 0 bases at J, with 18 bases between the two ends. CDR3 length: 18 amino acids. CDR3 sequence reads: CASSIGLRGGRMNTEAFF. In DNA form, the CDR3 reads TGTGCCAGTAGTATAGGCCTCAGGGGCGGGAGGATGAACACTGAAGCTTTCTTT.